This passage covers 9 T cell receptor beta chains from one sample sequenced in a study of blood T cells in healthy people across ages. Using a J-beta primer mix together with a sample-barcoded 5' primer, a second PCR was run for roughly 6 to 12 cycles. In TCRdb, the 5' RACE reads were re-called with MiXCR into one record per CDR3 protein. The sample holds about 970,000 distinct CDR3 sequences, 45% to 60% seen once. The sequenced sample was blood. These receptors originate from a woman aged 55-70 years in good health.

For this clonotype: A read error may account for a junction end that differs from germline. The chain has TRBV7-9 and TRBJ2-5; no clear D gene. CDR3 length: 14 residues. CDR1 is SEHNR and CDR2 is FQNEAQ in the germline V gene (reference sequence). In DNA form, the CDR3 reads TGTGCCGGCAGCCCATCGGCAGGTCCAGAGACCCAGTACTTC. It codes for CAGSPSAGPETQYF.

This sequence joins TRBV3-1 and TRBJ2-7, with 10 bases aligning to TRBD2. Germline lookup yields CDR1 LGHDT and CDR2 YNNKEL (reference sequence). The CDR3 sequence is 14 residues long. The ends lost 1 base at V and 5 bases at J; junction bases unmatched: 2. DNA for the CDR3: TGTGCCAGCAGCCAAGGACTAGCGGGCGACGAGCAGTACTTC. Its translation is CASSQGLAGDEQYF.

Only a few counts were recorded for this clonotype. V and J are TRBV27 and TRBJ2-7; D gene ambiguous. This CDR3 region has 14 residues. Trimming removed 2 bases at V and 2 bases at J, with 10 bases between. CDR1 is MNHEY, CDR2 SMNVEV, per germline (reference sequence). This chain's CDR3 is CASSLAVDTYEQYF. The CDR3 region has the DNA TGTGCCAGCAGTTTAGCGGTCGATACCTACGAGCAGTACTTC.

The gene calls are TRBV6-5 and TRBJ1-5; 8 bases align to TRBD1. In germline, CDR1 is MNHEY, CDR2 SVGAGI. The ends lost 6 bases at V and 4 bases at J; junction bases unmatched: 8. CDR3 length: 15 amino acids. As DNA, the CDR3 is TGTGCCAGCAGGACCGGGACAGGTTTTAATCAGCCCCAGCATTTT. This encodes CASRTGTGFNQPQHF.

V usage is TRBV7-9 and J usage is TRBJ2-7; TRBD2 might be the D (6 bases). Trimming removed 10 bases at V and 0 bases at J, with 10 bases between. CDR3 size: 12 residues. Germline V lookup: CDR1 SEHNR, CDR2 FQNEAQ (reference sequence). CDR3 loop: CATDYDSYEQYF. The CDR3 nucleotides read TGTGCCACGGACTACGACTCCTACGAGCAGTACTTC.

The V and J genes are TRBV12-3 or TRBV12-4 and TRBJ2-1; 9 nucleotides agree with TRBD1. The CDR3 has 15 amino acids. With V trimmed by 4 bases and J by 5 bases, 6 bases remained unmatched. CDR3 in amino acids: CASSSRTGVDNEQFF. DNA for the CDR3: TGTGCCAGCAGTTCCCGGACAGGGGTTGACAATGAGCAGTTCTTC.

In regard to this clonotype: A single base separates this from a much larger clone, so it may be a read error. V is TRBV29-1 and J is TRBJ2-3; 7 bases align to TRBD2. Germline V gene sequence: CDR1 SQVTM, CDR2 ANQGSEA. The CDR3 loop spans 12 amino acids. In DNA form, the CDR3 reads TGCAGCTGGGGAGGGGAGACAGATGCGCAGTATTTT. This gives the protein CSWGGETDAQYF.

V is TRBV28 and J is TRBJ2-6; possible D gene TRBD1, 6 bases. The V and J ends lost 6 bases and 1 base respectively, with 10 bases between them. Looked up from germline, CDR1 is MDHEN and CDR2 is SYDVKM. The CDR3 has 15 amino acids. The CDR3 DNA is TGTGCCAGCAGGACGGGACAATCTGGGGCCAACGTCCTGACTTTC. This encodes CASRTGQSGANVLTF. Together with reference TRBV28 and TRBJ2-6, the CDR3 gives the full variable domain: DVKVTQSSRYLVKRTGEKVFLECVQDMDHENMFWYRQDPGLGLRLIYFSYDVKMKEKGDIPEGYSVSREKKERFSLILESASTNQTSMYLCASRTGQSGANVLTFGAGSRLTVL.

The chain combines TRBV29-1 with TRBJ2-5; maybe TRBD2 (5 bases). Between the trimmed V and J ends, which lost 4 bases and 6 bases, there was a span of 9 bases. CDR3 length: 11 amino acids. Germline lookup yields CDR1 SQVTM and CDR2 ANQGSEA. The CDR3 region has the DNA TGCAGCGTTGGGGAGTCCAAGACCCAGTACTTC. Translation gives CSVGESKTQYF.